Following are 9 T cell receptor beta chains from one sample sequenced in a study of metastatic and nonmetastatic thyroid tumors. MiXCR reprocessed the PCR reads for TCRdb. The repertoire holds fewer than 40,000 clones, with 35% as singletons. No treatment of any kind had been given to any patient before thyroid surgery. The sequenced material came from tumor tissue. The receptors were gathered from a female donor with papillary thyroid cancer or a benign thyroid nodule (not recorded which). Some clones in this sample may be carry-over from other donors' samples.

The chain uses TRBV12-3 or TRBV12-4 and TRBJ2-7; 8 bases line up with TRBD1. The end of the DNA is better explained by TRBJ2-5, so the J call may be wrong. The CDR3 extends over 15 amino acids. The CDR3 nucleotides are TGTGCCAGCACACCCAGGGGGCGGATGGGAGAGACCCAGTACTTC. Its translation is CASTPRGRMGETQYF.

This chain links TRBV19 with TRBJ1-5; 8 positions agree with TRBD1. The CDR3 loop spans 14 amino acids. Looked up from germline, CDR1 is LNHDA and CDR2 is SQIVND (reference sequence). The V segment lost 5 bases and the J segment 6 bases; nucleotides outside the gene matches: 6. The CDR3 bases are TGTGCCAGTAGTCTCGGACAGGGAGGTCAGCCCCAGCATTTT. This encodes CASSLGQGGQPQHF.

This clone was observed a few times. The chain combines TRBV12-3 or TRBV12-4 with TRBJ2-3; D gene unclear. The germline V and J ends were trimmed by 2 bases and 1 base, with 7 bases remaining between them. The CDR3 spans 14 residues. CDR3 protein: CASSLSSGTDTQYF. The CDR3 DNA sequence: TGTGCCAGCAGTTTAAGTTCAGGCACAGATACGCAGTATTTT.

V is TRBV4-1 and J is TRBJ2-7, with D unresolved. Trimming removed 4 bases at V and 3 bases at J, with 16 bases between. Germline V CDR1 and CDR2: MGHRA, YSYEKL. CDR3 length equals 15 residues. The CDR3 loop reads CASSLLPAAGYEQYF. CDR3 nucleotide sequence: TGCGCCAGCAGCCTCCTCCCGGCCGCCGGCTACGAGCAGTACTTC.

The rearrangement joins TRBV2 to TRBJ2-7, with 9 positions matching TRBD1. Looked up from germline, CDR1 is SNHLY and CDR2 is FYNNEI. V shed 6 bases, J shed 6 bases, and the junction held 12 bases outside the gene matches. The CDR3 has 15 residues. The DNA for the CDR3 is TGTGCCAGCAGGACCGGGACAGGGACTCGCCGCGAGCAGTACTTC. Its translation: CASRTGTGTRREQYF. The full variable domain, with the rest looked up from reference TRBV2 and TRBJ2-7, is EPEVTQTPSHQVTQMGQEVILRCVPISNHLYFYWYRQILGQKVEFLVSFYNNEISEKSEIFDDQFSVERPDGSNFTLKIRSTKLEDSAMYFCASRTGTGTRREQYFGPGTRLTVT.

This clone was picked up a small number of times. V and J are TRBV28 and TRBJ1-2; D may be TRBD1 (5 bases). This CDR3 comprises 12 residues. V was pared by 6 bases and J by 5 bases, with 10 bases between. Germline V gene sequence: CDR1 MDHEN, CDR2 SYDVKM. CDR3 in DNA: TGTGCCAGCAGAAGGACATTATATGGCTACACCTTC. It yields the protein CASRRTLYGYTF.

This clone was counted only a few times. V is TRBV6-5 and J is TRBJ1-5, with 7 bases aligning to TRBD1. The V and J ends lost 7 bases and 1 base, in that order; junction bases with no gene match: 16. Germline loops: CDR1 MNHEY, CDR2 SVGAGI. This CDR3 comprises 18 residues. Here the CDR3 reads CASNLSGRGLTSNQPQHF. CDR3 nucleotide sequence: TGTGCCAGCAACTTGTCGGGCAGGGGGTTAACGAGCAATCAGCCCCAGCATTTT.

Concerning this clone itself: A junction boundary mismatches the germline segment, possibly from a read error. V and J are TRBV6-2 or TRBV6-3 and TRBJ1-2, with D maybe TRBD1 (5 bases). The CDR3 consists of 18 residues. Looked up from germline, CDR1 is MNHEY and CDR2 is SVGEGT. The CDR3 region is CASSDSGTYILGNYGYTF. The CDR3 bases are TGTGCCAGCAGTGACTCCGGGACTTATATCCTGGGAAACTATGGCTACACCTTC.

The V call is TRBV20-1, the J call TRBJ2-7; D ambiguous. The germline gives CDR1 DFQATT, CDR2 SNEGSKA (reference sequence). Trimming stripped 0 bases from V and 0 bases from J, with 9 bases between. The CDR3 is 14 residues long. The CDR3 DNA is TGCAGTGCTAGAGAATTGGGTCACTCCTACGAGCAGTACTTC. Translation gives CSARELGHSYEQYF.